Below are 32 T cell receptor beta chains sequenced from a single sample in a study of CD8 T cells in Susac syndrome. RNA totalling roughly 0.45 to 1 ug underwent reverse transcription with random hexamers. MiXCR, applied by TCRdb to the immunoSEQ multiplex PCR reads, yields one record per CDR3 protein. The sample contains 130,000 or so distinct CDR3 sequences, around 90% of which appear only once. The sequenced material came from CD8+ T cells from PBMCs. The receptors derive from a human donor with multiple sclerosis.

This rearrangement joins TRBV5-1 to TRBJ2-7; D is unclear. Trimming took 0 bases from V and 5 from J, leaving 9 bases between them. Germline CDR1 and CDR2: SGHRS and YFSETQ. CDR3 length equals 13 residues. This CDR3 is CASSLVPAHEQYF. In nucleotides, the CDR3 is TGCGCCAGCAGCTTGGTGCCAGCCCACGAGCAGTACTTC.

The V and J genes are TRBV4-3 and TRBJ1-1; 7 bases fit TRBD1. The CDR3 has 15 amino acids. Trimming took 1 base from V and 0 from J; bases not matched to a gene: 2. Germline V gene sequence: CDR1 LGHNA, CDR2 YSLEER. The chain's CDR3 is CASSQGDSLNTEAFF. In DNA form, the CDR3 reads TGCGCCAGCAGCCAAGGGGACAGCTTGAACACTGAAGCTTTCTTT.

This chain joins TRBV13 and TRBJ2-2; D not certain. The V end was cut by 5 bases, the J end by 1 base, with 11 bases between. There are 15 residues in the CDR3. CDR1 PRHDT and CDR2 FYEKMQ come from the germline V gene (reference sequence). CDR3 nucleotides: TGTGCCAGCAGCCCACAGATGGGGAACACCGGGGAGCTGTTTTTT. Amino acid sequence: CASSPQMGNTGELFF. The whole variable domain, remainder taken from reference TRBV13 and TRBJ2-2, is AAGVIQSPRHLIKEKRETATLKCYPIPRHDTVYWYQQGPGQDPQFLISFYEKMQSDKGSIPDRFSAQQFSDYHSELNMSSLELGDSALYFCASSPQMGNTGELFFGEGSRLTVL.

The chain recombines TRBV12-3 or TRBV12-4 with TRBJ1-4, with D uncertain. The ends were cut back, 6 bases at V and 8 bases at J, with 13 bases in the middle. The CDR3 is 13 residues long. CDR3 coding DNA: TGTGCCAGCAGCCCCAATTCGGGAGAAAAACTGTTTTTT. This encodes CASSPNSGEKLFF.

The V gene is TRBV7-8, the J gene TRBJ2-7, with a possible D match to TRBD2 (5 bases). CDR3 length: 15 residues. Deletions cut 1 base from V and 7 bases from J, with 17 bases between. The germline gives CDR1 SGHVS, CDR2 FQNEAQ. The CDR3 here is CASSLGRGFRGEQYF. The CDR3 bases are TGTGCCAGCAGCTTAGGACGAGGGTTCCGAGGGGAGCAGTACTTC.

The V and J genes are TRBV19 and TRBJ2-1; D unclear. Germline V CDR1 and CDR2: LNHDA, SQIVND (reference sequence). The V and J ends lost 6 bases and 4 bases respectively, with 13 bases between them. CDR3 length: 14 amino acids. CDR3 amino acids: CASSRLGAYNEQFF. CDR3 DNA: TGTGCCAGTAGCCGGCTAGGCGCATACAATGAGCAGTTCTTC.

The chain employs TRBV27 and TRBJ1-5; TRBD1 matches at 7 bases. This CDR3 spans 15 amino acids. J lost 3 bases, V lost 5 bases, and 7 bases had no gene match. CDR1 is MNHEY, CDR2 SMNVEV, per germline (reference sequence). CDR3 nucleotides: TGTGCCAGCAGTCCCGGGACAGTATACAATCAGCCCCAGCATTTT. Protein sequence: CASSPGTVYNQPQHF.

CDR3 amino acids: CASFRGGGDYNEQFF. The DNA for the CDR3 is TGTGCCAGCTTCCGGGGTGGCGGGGATTACAATGAGCAGTTCTTC. V usage is TRBV19 and J usage is TRBJ2-1, with D possibly matching TRBD2 (6 bases). The CDR3 is 15 amino acids. Germline V lookup: CDR1 LNHDA, CDR2 SQIVND (reference sequence). V was pared by 9 bases and J by 4 bases, with 19 bases between.

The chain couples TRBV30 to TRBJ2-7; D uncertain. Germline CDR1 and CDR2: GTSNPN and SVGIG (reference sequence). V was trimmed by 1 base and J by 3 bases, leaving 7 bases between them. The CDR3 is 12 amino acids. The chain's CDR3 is CAWSEAGYEQYF. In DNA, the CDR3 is TGTGCCTGGAGTGAGGCCGGCTACGAGCAGTACTTC. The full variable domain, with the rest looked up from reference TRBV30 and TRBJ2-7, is SQTIHQWPATLVQPVGSPLSLECTVEGTSNPNLYWYRQAAGRGLQLLFYSVGIGQISSEVPQNLSASRPQDRQFILSSKKLLLSDSGFYLCAWSEAGYEQYFGPGTRLTVT.

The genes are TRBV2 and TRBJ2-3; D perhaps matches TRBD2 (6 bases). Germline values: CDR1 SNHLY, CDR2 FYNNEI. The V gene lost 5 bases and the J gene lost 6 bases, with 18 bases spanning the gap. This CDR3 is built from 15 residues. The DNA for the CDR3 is TGTGCCAGCAGTTATCAGGCGGGAAGGTTGGATACGCAGTATTTT. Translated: CASSYQAGRLDTQYF.

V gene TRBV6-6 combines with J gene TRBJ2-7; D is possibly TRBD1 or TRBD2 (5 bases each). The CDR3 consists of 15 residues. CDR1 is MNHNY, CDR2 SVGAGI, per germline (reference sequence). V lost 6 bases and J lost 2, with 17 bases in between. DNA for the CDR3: TGTGCCAGCAGCCACGGGGCCGGATACACCTACGAGCAGTACTTC. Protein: CASSHGAGYTYEQYF.

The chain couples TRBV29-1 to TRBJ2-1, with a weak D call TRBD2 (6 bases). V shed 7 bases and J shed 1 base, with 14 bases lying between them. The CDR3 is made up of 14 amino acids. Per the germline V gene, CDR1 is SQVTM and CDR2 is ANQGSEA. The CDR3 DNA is TGCAGCGCTGGACTAAGTGGATCCTACAATGAGCAGTTCTTC. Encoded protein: CSAGLSGSYNEQFF.

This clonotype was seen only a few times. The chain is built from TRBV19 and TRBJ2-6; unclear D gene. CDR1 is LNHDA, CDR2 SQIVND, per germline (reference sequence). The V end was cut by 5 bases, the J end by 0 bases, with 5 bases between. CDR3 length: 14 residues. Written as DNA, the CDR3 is TGTGCCAGTAGTTTGGGCTCTGGGGCCAACGTCCTGACTTTC. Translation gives CASSLGSGANVLTF.

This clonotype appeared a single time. CDR3 nucleotides: TGTGCCAGCAGTTTTGGCGGAAAAAACACTGAAGCTTTCTTT. Residues: CASSFGGKNTEAFF. The V and J genes are TRBV12-3 or TRBV12-4 and TRBJ1-1, with D hard to call. V was shortened by 3 bases and J by 2 bases, with 10 bases between the two germline ends. This CDR3 region has 14 residues.

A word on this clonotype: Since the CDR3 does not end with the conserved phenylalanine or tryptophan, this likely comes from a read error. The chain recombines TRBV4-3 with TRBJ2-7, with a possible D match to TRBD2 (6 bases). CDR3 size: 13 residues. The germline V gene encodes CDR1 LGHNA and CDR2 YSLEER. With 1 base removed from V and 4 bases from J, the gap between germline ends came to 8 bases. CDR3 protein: CASSQVGGYEQYL. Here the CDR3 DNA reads TGCGCCAGCAGCCAAGTCGGAGGGTACGAGCAGTACCTC.

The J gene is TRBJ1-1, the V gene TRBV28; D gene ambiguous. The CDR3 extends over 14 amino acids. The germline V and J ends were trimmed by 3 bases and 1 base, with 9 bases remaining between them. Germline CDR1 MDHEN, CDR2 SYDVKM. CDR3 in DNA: TGTGCCAGCAGTTTCCAACAGCCGAACACTGAAGCTTTCTTT. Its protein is CASSFQQPNTEAFF. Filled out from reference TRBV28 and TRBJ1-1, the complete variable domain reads DVKVTQSSRYLVKRTGEKVFLECVQDMDHENMFWYRQDPGLGLRLIYFSYDVKMKEKGDIPEGYSVSREKKERFSLILESASTNQTSMYLCASSFQQPNTEAFFGQGTRLTVV.

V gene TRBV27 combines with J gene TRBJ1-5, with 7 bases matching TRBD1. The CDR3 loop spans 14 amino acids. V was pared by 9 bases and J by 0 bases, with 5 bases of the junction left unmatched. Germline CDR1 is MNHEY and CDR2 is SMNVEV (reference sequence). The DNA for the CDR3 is TGTGCCAGTAGGACAGGCTATAGCAATCAGCCCCAGCATTTT. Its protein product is CASRTGYSNQPQHF.

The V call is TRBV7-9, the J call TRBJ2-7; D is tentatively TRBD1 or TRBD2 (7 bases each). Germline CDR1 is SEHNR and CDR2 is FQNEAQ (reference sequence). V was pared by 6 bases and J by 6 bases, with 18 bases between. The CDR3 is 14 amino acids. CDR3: CASSLPGGGSEQYF. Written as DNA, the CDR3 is TGTGCCAGCAGTTTACCAGGGGGAGGGAGCGAGCAGTACTTC.

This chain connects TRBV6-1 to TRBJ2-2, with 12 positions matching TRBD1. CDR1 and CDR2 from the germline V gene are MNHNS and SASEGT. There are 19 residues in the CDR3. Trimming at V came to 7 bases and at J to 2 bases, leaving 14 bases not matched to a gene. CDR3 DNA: TGTGCCAGCAAAGAGCGGTTCGGGACAGGGGGCTTCAACACCGGGGAGCTGTTTTTT. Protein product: CASKERFGTGGFNTGELFF.

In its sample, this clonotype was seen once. The CDR3 DNA is TGTGCCAGCAGTCCCGGACTGGGGGAGACCCAGTACTTC. As protein: CASSPGLGETQYF. The gene calls are TRBV25-1 and TRBJ2-5, with TRBD2 as a possible D gene (5 bases). In germline, CDR1 is MGHDK, CDR2 SYGVNS. Trimming took off 5 bases at V and 5 bases at J, with 12 bases between the two ends. The CDR3 loop spans 13 amino acids.

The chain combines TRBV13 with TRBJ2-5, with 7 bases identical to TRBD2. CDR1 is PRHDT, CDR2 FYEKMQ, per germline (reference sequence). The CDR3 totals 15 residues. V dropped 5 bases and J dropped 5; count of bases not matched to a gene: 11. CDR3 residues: CASSLSLAGEETQYF. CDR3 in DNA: TGTGCCAGCAGCCTTTCGTTGGCGGGAGAGGAGACCCAGTACTTC.

CDR3 nucleotides: TGTGCCTGGAGTTCCTTAGGGGGCAATCAGCCCCAGCATTTT. Protein product: CAWSSLGGNQPQHF. The J gene is TRBJ1-5, the V gene TRBV30, with D possibly matching TRBD1 (5 bases). The germline V gene encodes CDR1 GTSNPN and CDR2 SVGIG (reference sequence). The CDR3 covers 14 residues. V was trimmed by 2 bases and J by 2 bases, leaving 10 bases between them.

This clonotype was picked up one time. In nucleotides, the CDR3 is TGTGCCAGCAGGGGCGGGCGGGGTGAGAACACTGAAGCTTTCTTT. Translated, it gives CASRGGRGENTEAFF. The chain recombines TRBV28 with TRBJ1-1; D is unclear. Trimming left V 6 bases short and J 1 base short, with 15 bases between. This CDR3 contains 15 residues. CDR1 MDHEN and CDR2 SYDVKM come from the germline V gene.

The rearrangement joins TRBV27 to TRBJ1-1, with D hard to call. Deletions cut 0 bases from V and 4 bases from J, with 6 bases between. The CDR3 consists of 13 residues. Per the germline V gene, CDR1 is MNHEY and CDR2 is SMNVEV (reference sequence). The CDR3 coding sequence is TGTGCCAGCAGTTTATCGGTGAGCACTGAAGCTTTCTTT. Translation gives CASSLSVSTEAFF.

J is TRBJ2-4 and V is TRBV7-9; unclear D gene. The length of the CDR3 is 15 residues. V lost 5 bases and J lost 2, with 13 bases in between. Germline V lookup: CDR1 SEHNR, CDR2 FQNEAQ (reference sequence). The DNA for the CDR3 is TGTGCCAGCAGCCATCTGGATATGACCAAAAACATTCAGTACTTC. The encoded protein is CASSHLDMTKNIQYF.

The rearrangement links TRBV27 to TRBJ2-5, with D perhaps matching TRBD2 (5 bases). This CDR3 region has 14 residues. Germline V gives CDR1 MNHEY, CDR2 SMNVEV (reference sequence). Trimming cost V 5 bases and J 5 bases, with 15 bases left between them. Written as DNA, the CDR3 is TGTGCCAGCAGTCCCCCTTCGGGGTGGGAGACCCAGTACTTC. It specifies CASSPPSGWETQYF.

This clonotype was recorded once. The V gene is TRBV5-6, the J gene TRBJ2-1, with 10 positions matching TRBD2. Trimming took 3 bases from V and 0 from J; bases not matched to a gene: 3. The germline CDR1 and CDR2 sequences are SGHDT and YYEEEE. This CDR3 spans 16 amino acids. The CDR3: CASSSGLAASYNEQFF. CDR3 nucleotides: TGTGCCAGCAGCTCTGGACTAGCGGCCTCCTACAATGAGCAGTTCTTC.

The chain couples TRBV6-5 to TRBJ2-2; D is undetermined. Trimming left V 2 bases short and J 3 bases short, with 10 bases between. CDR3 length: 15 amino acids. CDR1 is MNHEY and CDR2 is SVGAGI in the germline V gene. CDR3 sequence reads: CASSYGGGYTGELFF. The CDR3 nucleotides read TGTGCCAGCAGTTACGGCGGTGGATACACCGGGGAGCTGTTTTTT.

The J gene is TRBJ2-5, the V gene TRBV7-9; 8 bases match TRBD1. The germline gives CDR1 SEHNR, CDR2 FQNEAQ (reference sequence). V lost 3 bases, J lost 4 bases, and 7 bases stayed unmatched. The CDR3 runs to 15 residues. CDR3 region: CASSFRRGLLETQYF. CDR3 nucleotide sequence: TGTGCCAGCAGCTTCCGCAGGGGGCTTTTAGAGACCCAGTACTTC.

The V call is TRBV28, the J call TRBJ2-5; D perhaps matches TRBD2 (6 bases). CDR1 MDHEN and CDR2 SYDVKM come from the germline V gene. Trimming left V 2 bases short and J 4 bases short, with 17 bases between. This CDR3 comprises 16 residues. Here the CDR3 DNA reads TGTGCCAGCAGTTTACGGGGGTGGAGGTCGGGAGAGACCCAGTACTTC. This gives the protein CASSLRGWRSGETQYF.

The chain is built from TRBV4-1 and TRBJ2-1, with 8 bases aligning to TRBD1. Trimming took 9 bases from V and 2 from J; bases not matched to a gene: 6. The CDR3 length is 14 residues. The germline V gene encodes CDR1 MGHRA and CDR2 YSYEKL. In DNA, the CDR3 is TGCGCCAGTTCCCCAGGGGGCACCTACAATGAGCAGTTCTTC. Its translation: CASSPGGTYNEQFF.

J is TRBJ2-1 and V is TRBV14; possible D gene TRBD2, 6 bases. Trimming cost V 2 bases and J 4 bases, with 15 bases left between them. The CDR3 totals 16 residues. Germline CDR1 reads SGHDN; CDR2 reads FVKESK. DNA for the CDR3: TGTGCCAGCAGCCAAACACCGGGACTCCGTTACAATGAGCAGTTCTTC. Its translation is CASSQTPGLRYNEQFF.